One sample yielded the 21 T cell receptor delta chains listed below, sequenced in a study of Vδ1+ human thymocytes. Extracted RNA was reverse transcribed into cDNA. Pooled V-gene forward primers with one constant-region reverse primer generated the CDR3 amplicons by multiplex PCR. With CATT, TCRdb re-called clones from the multiplex PCR reads. This sample has under 80,000 delta-chain clones; more than 30% occur once, and the top ten carry under 0.3%. No antigen is known for these receptors. Study results and limitations: Thymic TRG and TRD repertoires appeared highly polyclonal, with Gaussian CDR3 length distributions.

Sequencing was done on a sample of Vdelta1+ gamma-delta thymocytes from the thymus. Subset indicated: FACS-sorted CD3+ TCRalphabeta- TCRVdelta1+ TCRVdelta2- thymocytes. The origin of the receptors is a boy younger than two who had congenital heart surgery.

The chain carries TRDV1 and TRDJ1; tentatively, D is TRDD2 (6 bases). The CDR3 sequence is 22 residues long. The V gene's germline CDR1 is TSWWSYY and CDR2 QGS. Between the trimmed V and J ends, which lost 1 base and 1 base, there was a span of 31 bases. CDR3 amino acids: CALGEPTFPGGRQGPSTDKLIF. In DNA, the CDR3 is TGTGCTCTTGGGGAACCTACCTTCCCTGGAGGGCGACAGGGGCCCTCCACCGATAAACTCATCTTT.

V usage is TRDV1 and J usage is TRDJ1; 11 bases align to TRDD3. The CDR3 runs to 23 residues. V was pared by 4 bases and J by 7 bases, with 32 bases of the junction left unmatched. Germline CDR1 TSWWSYY, CDR2 QGS. The CDR3 here is CALGGSRRLPRLGDTEIPGKLIF. Here the CDR3 DNA reads TGTGCTCTTGGGGGCTCCCGTCGCCTTCCTCGGCTGGGGGATACTGAGATCCCGGGTAAACTCATCTTT.

This clone has just a few counts. V usage is TRDV1 and J usage is TRDJ1; no firm D call. CDR3 length equals 17 residues. Germline assignment: CDR1 TSWWSYY and CDR2 QGS. Trimming removed 3 bases from V and 0 bases from J, with 17 bases in between. CDR3 nucleotides: TGTGCTCTTGGGGAGGCGGGGCCGGGCAACCACACCGATAAACTCATCTTT. Encoded protein: CALGEAGPGNHTDKLIF.

With regard to this clone: The sample carries other DNA sequences with the same CDR3. The rearrangement uses TRDV1 and TRDJ1; 10 nucleotides agree with TRDD3. Germline V gene lookup returns CDR1 TSWWSYY and CDR2 QGS. The V segment lost 1 base and the J segment 0 bases; nucleotides outside the gene matches: 5. CDR3 length equals 17 residues. CDR3 in DNA: TGTGCTCTTGGGGAACCGTGTACTGGGGGATACACCGATAAACTCATCTTT. This gives the protein CALGEPCTGGYTDKLIF.

This clone was picked up a small number of times. The chain recombines TRDV1 with TRDJ1, with 8 bases matching TRDD3. The CDR3 loop spans 18 amino acids. CDR1 and CDR2 from the germline V gene are TSWWSYY and QGS. With V trimmed by 0 bases and J by 2 bases, 11 bases remained unmatched. As DNA, the CDR3 is TGTGCTCTTGGGGAACTAGAGTCTTGGGGGATTACGACCGATAAACTCATCTTT. Translated, it gives CALGELESWGITTDKLIF.

In this sample, this clone turned up a few times. The chain employs TRDV1 and TRDJ1; 10 nucleotides agree with TRDD3. Germline V CDR1 and CDR2: TSWWSYY, QGS. The CDR3 is 19 amino acids. V dropped 4 bases and J dropped 1; count of bases not matched to a gene: 15. The CDR3 here is CALGGYYVGDTRGTDKLIF. The CDR3 coding sequence is TGTGCTCTTGGGGGCTATTACGTGGGGGATACCCGAGGCACCGATAAACTCATCTTT.

The rearrangement links TRDV1 to TRDJ1; TRDD2 matches at 8 bases. CDR3 length: 17 residues. Per the germline V gene, CDR1 is TSWWSYY and CDR2 is QGS. Losses at the gene ends were 2 bases for V and 8 bases for J; bases not matched to a gene: 16. The CDR3 here is CALGEVFLRPYSQKLIF. CDR3 nucleotides: TGTGCTCTTGGGGAAGTCTTCCTACGTCCCTACTCCCAAAAACTCATCTTT.

The V call is TRDV1, the J call TRDJ1; 7 nucleotides line up with TRDD3. The CDR3 loop spans 17 amino acids. CDR1 and CDR2 from the germline V gene are TSWWSYY and QGS. With 2 bases clipped from V and 2 bases from J, the junction kept 11 bases outside the gene matches. CDR3 nucleotides: TGTGCTCTTGGGGAAGCAACCAGGCGGATACGAACCGATAAACTCATCTTT. Protein: CALGEATRRIRTDKLIF.

The chain combines TRDV1 with TRDJ1; no firm D call. V lost 1 base and J lost 0, with 12 bases in between. The CDR3 totals 16 residues. CDR1 TSWWSYY and CDR2 QGS come from the germline V gene. Here the CDR3 DNA reads TGTGCTCTTGGGGAACGTTCTCTCTCGTACACCGATAAACTCATCTTT. Its translation: CALGERSLSYTDKLIF.

The rearrangement links TRDV1 to TRDJ1; the match to TRDD3 covers 10 bases. Germline V lookup: CDR1 TSWWSYY, CDR2 QGS. The CDR3 loop spans 21 amino acids. V was clipped by 1 base and J by 0 bases; unmatched bases: 17. Here the CDR3 DNA reads TGTGCTCTTGGGGAACCCCGCTTCTTCCTACTAACTGGGGGATACACCGATAAACTCATCTTT. It encodes CALGEPRFFLLTGGYTDKLIF.

In its sample, this clone was seen once. V gene TRDV1 combines with J gene TRDJ1, with a tentative D call TRDD3 (8 bases). Germline values: CDR1 TSWWSYY, CDR2 QGS. This CDR3 comprises 18 residues. V lost 1 base and J 3 bases, leaving 21 bases between the germline ends. CDR3 sequence: CALGERSYGGIESDKLIF. The CDR3 DNA is TGTGCTCTTGGGGAACGTTCCTACGGGGGGATAGAGTCCGATAAACTCATCTTT.

This clone was seen just once. This chain links TRDV1 with TRDJ1, with TRDD3 identical over 7 bases. The CDR3 length is 21 residues. Germline loops: CDR1 TSWWSYY, CDR2 QGS. After removal of 2 bases from V and 5 bases from J, the junction contained 26 bases not matched to a gene. The CDR3 DNA reads TGTGCTCTTGGGGAATTAGGGATCGGACCGTGTGGTGGGATACAAAGGGATAAACTCATCTTT. It translates to CALGELGIGPCGGIQRDKLIF.

This clone occurred a few times. J is TRDJ1 and V is TRDV1, with D possibly TRDD3 on 6 matching bases. Germline CDR1 reads TSWWSYY; CDR2 reads QGS. The V end was cut by 0 bases, the J end by 0 bases, with 14 bases between. The CDR3 loop spans 17 amino acids. CDR3 sequence (DNA): TGTGCTCTTGGGGAACTAGTAAGTCTGGGGTACACCGATAAACTCATCTTT. This translates into CALGELVSLGYTDKLIF.

V usage is TRDV1 and J usage is TRDJ1; TRDD2 is a possible D gene (6 bases). The CDR3 spans 18 residues. Germline CDR1 is TSWWSYY and CDR2 is QGS. The CDR3 region is CALTSGLRSYEGTDKLIF. The DNA for the CDR3 is TGTGCCCTCACTTCGGGGCTGAGGTCCTACGAAGGGACCGATAAACTCATCTTT.

The chain links TRDV1 to TRDJ1; D might be TRDD3 (7 bases). Germline-derived CDR1 and CDR2 are TSWWSYY and QGS. The V end lost 5 bases, the J end lost 0 bases, and 34 bases lay between the germline ends. The CDR3 has 22 residues. DNA of the CDR3: TGTGCTCTTGGGCCTTCGGGCCTTCCCTCGGGGGATGCTCCCCTCTACACCGATAAACTCATCTTT. Its protein is CALGPSGLPSGDAPLYTDKLIF.

The V and J genes are TRDV1 and TRDJ1, with a tentative D call TRDD3 (6 bases). V lost 0 bases to trimming and J lost 1 base, with 27 bases between them. The CDR3 is 21 amino acids. Germline V gene lookup returns CDR1 TSWWSYY and CDR2 QGS. CDR3 protein: CALGELMRSGGFIGSTDKLIF. The CDR3 DNA is TGTGCTCTTGGGGAACTAATGAGGAGTGGGGGCTTCATAGGTTCCACCGATAAACTCATCTTT.

The V call is TRDV1, the J call TRDJ1; a possible D gene is TRDD3 (6 bases). The V end lost 5 bases, the J end lost 0 bases, and 25 bases lay between the germline ends. Germline CDR1 reads TSWWSYY; CDR2 reads QGS. The CDR3 covers 19 residues. This CDR3 is CALGPSLRFLGMNTDKLIF. The CDR3 DNA reads as TGTGCTCTTGGGCCCTCGCTTCGCTTCTTGGGGATGAACACCGATAAACTCATCTTT.

This clone came up a few times. A read error may produce the germline difference seen at one junction end. The V gene is TRDV1, the J gene TRDJ1; 13 bases fit TRDD3. The CDR3 totals 21 residues. From germline, CDR1 is TSWWSYY and CDR2 QGS. The CDR3 loop reads CALGGYSSYRTGGYATDKLIF. The CDR3 bases are TGTGCTCTGGGGGGGTATTCATCCTACCGTACTGGGGGATACGCTACCGATAAACTCATCTTT.

This sequence joins TRDV1 and TRDJ1; D call uncertain. CDR1 is TSWWSYY and CDR2 is QGS in the germline V gene. V lost 6 bases and J 4 bases, leaving 21 bases between the germline ends. CDR3 length equals 16 residues. CDR3 sequence: CALGHHRLGGLDKLIF. CDR3 sequence (DNA): TGTGCTCTTGGCCACCACCGCCTTGGAGGGCTCGATAAACTCATCTTT.

This clone was counted only a few times. This rearrangement joins TRDV1 to TRDJ1, with 10 bases that match TRDD3. Germline CDR1 and CDR2: TSWWSYY and QGS. The CDR3 spans 18 residues. V shed 1 base, J shed 4 bases, and the junction held 12 bases outside the gene matches. CDR3 sequence: CALGEPPVLGDRGDKLIF. CDR3 DNA sequence: TGTGCTCTTGGGGAACCCCCCGTACTGGGGGATCGAGGCGATAAACTCATCTTT.

This chain uses TRDV1 with TRDJ1, with 8 bases that match TRDD3. This CDR3 has 16 residues. Trimming at V came to 0 bases and at J to 7 bases, leaving 10 bases not matched to a gene. CDR1 is TSWWSYY and CDR2 is QGS in the germline V gene. Here the CDR3 reads CALGELGPTGGLKLIF. The CDR3 nucleotides read TGTGCTCTTGGGGAACTCGGTCCTACTGGGGGCCTTAAACTCATCTTT.